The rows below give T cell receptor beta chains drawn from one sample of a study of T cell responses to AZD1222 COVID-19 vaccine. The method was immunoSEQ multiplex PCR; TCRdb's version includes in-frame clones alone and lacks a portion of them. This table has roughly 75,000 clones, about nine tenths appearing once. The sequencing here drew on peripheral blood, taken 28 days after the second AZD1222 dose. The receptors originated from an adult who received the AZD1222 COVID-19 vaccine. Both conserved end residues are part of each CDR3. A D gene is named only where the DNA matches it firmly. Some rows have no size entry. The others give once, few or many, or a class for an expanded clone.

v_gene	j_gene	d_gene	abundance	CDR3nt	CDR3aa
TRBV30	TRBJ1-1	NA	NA	TGTGCCTGGAGCTCGAAGGGGAGTAACACTGAAGCTTTCTTT	CAWSSKGSNTEAFF
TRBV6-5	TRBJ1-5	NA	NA	TGTGCCAGCAGTCCCGAGCAGCAGTATCAGCCCCAGCATTTT	CASSPEQQYQPQHF
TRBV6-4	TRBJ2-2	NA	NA	TGTGCCAGCAGTGCCCGGGGGCAGGCCGGGGAGCTGTTTTTT	CASSARGQAGELFF
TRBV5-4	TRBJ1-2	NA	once	TGTGCCAGCAGTTTCTCCAACTATGGCTACACCTTC	CASSFSNYGYTF
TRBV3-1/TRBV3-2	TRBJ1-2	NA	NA	TGTGCCAGCAGCCATGGGGGGACAAACTATGGCTACACCTTC	CASSHGGTNYGYTF
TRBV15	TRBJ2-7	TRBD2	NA	TGTGCCACCAGCAGAGGACTAGCAGGGTACGAGCAGTACTTC	CATSRGLAGYEQYF
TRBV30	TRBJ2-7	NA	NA	TGTGCCTGGTCCAGGGGAAAATACGAGCAGTACTTC	CAWSRGKYEQYF
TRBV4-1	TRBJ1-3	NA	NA	TGCGCCAGCAGCCAGGTTCTGACAGTTACTGGAAACACCATATATTTT	CASSQVLTVTGNTIYF
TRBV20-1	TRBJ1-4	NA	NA	TGCAGTGCTAGTCGGCAATTAAATGAAAAACTGTTTTTT	CSASRQLNEKLFF
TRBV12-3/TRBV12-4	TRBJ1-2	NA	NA	TGTGCCAGCAGCCAAGACGGAAGGTATGGCTACACCTTC	CASSQDGRYGYTF
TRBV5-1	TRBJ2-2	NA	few	TGCGCCAGCAGCTTGGAAGGGGCAGACGGGGAGCTGTTTTTT	CASSLEGADGELFF
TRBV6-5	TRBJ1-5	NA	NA	TGTGCCAGCAGTTTCGAGTTGCATCAGCCCCAGCATTTT	CASSFELHQPQHF
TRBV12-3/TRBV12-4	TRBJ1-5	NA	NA	TGTGCCAGCAGTTTTAATGGGAATCAGCCCCAGCATTTT	CASSFNGNQPQHF
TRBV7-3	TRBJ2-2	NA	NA	TGTGCCAGCAGCTTAACGTGGAACACCGGGGAGCTGTTTTTT	CASSLTWNTGELFF
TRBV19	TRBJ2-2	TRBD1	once	TGTGCCAGTTCCCGGGACAGGGGGGTGATCGGGGAGCTGTTTTTT	CASSRDRGVIGELFF
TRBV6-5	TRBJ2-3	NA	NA	TGTGCCAGCAGTTACCGGGGGGCACGCACAGATACGCAGTATTTT	CASSYRGARTDTQYF
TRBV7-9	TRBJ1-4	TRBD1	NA	TGTGCCAGCAGCTTAACCGGGACAGGGGATGAAAAACTGTTTTTT	CASSLTGTGDEKLFF
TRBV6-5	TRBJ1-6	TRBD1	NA	TGTGCCAGCGCAACAGGGGTGAGTTCACCCCTCCACTTT	CASATGVSSPLHF
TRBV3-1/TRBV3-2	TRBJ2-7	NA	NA	TGTGCCAGCAGCCCCAAGGTCGGGTCACTCCTCAGGGACGAGCAGTACTTC	CASSPKVGSLLRDEQYF
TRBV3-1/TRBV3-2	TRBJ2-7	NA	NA	TGTGCCAGCAGCCAAGCGGGGAGCTCCTACGAGCAGTACTTC	CASSQAGSSYEQYF
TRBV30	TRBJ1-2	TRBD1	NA	TGTGCCTGGAGTGTTACAGGGGGCCTTGGCTACACCTTC	CAWSVTGGLGYTF
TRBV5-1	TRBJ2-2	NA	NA	TGCGCCAGCAGCTTGAGTCTGAGAACCGGGGAGCTGTTTTTT	CASSLSLRTGELFF
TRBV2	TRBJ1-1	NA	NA	TGTGCCAGCAAAAGGGGCGAGAACACTGAAGCTTTCTTT	CASKRGENTEAFF
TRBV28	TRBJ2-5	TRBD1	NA	TGTGCCAGCAGCCCCGGGACAGCCCAAGAGACCCAGTACTTC	CASSPGTAQETQYF
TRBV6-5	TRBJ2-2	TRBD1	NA	TGTGCCAGCTTACAGGGGTTCGCCGGGGAGCTGTTTTTT	CASLQGFAGELFF
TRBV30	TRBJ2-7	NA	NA	TGTGCCAGGGGGGGGTTTTCCAGGGACGAGCAGTACTTC	CARGGFSRDEQYF
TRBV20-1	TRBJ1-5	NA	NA	TGCAGTGCTAGCCGCGATGGGCCCCAGCATTTT	CSASRDGPQHF
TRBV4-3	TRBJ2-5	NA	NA	TGCGCCAGCAGCCAAGGACTGTCGGAGGAGACCCAGTACTTC	CASSQGLSEETQYF
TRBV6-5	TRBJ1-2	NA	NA	TGTGCCAGCCGGACTCTGGGGGATGTCTATGGCTACACCTTC	CASRTLGDVYGYTF
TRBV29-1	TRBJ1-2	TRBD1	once	TGCAGCCTTATTCCGGGACAGGGCTGCTATGGCTACACCTTC	CSLIPGQGCYGYTF
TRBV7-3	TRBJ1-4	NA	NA	TGTGCCAGCAGCCTACACCCCCAGGGTGAAAAACTGTTTTTT	CASSLHPQGEKLFF
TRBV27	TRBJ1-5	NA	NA	TGTGCCAGCAGTCCGTTGGGCACCAGCTTAGTCTATCAGCCCCAGCATTTT	CASSPLGTSLVYQPQHF
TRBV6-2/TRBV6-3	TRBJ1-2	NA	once	TGTGCCAGCAGTTATGGGAACAGGGACGGCTACACCTTC	CASSYGNRDGYTF
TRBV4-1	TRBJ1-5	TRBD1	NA	TGCGCCAGCAGCCAAGGAACAGGGGGCGCGGGGTTTCAGCCCCAGCATTTT	CASSQGTGGAGFQPQHF
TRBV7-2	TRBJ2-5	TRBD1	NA	TGTGCCAGCAGCCGGGGACAGGGGGACTGGGAGACCCAGTACTTC	CASSRGQGDWETQYF
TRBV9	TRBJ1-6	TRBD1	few	TGTGCCAGCAGCCCAGGGGGGTCCTATAATTCACCCCTCCACTTT	CASSPGGSYNSPLHF
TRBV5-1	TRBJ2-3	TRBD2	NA	TGCGCCACTACCCCAGCGGGGGGGCAGACAGATACGCAGTATTTT	CATTPAGGQTDTQYF
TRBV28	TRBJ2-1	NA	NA	TGTGCCAGCCCCCCCGCTCAGGGGTCGTTTTTGGACGACTACAATGAGCAGTTCTTC	CASPPAQGSFLDDYNEQFF